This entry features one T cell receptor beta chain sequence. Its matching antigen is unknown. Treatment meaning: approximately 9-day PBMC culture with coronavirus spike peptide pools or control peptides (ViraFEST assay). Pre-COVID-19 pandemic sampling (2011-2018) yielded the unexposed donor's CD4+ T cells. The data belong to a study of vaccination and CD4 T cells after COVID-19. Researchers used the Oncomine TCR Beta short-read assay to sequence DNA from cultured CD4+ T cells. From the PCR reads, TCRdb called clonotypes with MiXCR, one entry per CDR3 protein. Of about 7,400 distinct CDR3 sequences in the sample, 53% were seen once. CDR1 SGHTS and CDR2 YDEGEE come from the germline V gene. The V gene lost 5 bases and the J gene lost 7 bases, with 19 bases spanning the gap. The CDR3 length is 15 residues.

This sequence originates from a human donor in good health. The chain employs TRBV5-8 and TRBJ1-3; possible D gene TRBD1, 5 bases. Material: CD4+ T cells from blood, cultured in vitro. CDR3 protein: CASRDSGQGVNTIYF. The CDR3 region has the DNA TGTGCCAGCAGGGACTCTGGGCAGGGAGTCAACACCATATATTTT. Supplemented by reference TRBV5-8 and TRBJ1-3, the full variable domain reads EAGVTQSPTHLIKTRGQQATLRCSPISGHTSVYWYQQALGLGLQFLLWYDEGEERNRGNFPPRFSGRQFPNYSSELNVNALELEDSALYLCASRDSGQGVNTIYFGEGSWLTVV.